Shown below are 30 T cell receptor beta chains from a single sample sequenced in a study of CD8 T cells in Susac syndrome. When the RNA was reverse transcribed, random hexamers were used with an input of roughly 0.45 to 1 ug. MiXCR, run by TCRdb on the immunoSEQ multiplex PCR reads, gives a single entry per CDR3 protein. The profile shows fewer than 90,000 distinct CDR3 sequences, under 95% of them singletons. The specimen was CD8+ T cells from PBMCs. The source of these receptors is a human donor with Susac syndrome.

The rearrangement links TRBV5-1 to TRBJ1-4, with TRBD1 as a possible D gene (6 bases). The CDR3 totals 14 residues. With 7 bases removed from V and 6 bases from J, the gap between germline ends came to 16 bases. The germline V gene has CDR1 SGHRS and CDR2 YFSETQ. Here the CDR3 reads CASGLGGRDEKLFF. For the CDR3, the DNA is TGCGCCAGCGGACTTGGGGGGCGTGATGAAAAACTGTTTTTT. Full variable domain (rest looked up from reference TRBV5-1 and TRBJ1-4): KAGVTQTPRYLIKTRGQQVTLSCSPISGHRSVSWYQQTPGQGLQFLFEYFSETQRNKGNFPGRFSGRQFSNSRSEMNVSTLELGDSALYLCASGLGGRDEKLFFGSGTQLSVL.

The V call is TRBV19, the J call TRBJ1-2; TRBD1 is a possible D gene (5 bases). Germline CDR1 reads LNHDA; CDR2 reads SQIVND (reference sequence). Trimming removed 5 bases at V and 4 bases at J, with 14 bases between. The CDR3 is 14 residues long. CDR3 coding DNA: TGTGCCAGTAGTTTGCACGACAGAATCTATGGCTACACCTTC. Its translation is CASSLHDRIYGYTF.

The gene calls are TRBV4-3 and TRBJ2-7; 12 nucleotides align to TRBD2. This CDR3 contains 15 residues. Germline assignment: CDR1 LGHNA and CDR2 YSLEER. V was pared by 4 bases and J by 6 bases, with 7 bases of the junction left unmatched. CDR3 sequence: CASSPARLAGAEQYF. As DNA, the CDR3 is TGCGCCAGCAGCCCTGCTCGACTAGCGGGAGCCGAGCAGTACTTC.

This clonotype was detected only once. The chain links TRBV19 to TRBJ1-1, with D tentatively TRBD1 (5 bases). The CDR3 loop spans 16 amino acids. V lost 5 bases and J 3 bases, leaving 19 bases between the germline ends. From germline, CDR1 is LNHDA and CDR2 SQIVND (reference sequence). CDR3 nucleotide sequence: TGTGCCAGTAGTCGGGACGGTCTACGCGCGGACACTGAAGCTTTCTTT. Encoded protein: CASSRDGLRADTEAFF.

The chain employs TRBV5-5 and TRBJ2-5, with a tentative D call TRBD1 (6 bases). In germline, CDR1 is SGHKS, CDR2 YYEKEE (reference sequence). The CDR3 spans 18 residues. Trimming cost V 3 bases and J 4 bases, with 25 bases left between them. In DNA, the CDR3 is TGTGCCAGCAGCTACGCCTGGATAGGGCAGGGGCGACGAGAGACCCAGTACTTC. Its translation: CASSYAWIGQGRRETQYF.

This chain connects TRBV10-3 to TRBJ1-2, with D hard to call. Trimming left V 5 bases short and J 0 bases short, with 10 bases between. Germline V CDR1 and CDR2: ENHRY, SYGVKD. The CDR3 has 14 amino acids. The CDR3 loop is CAISSFTTNYGYTF. For the CDR3, the DNA is TGTGCCATCAGTTCGTTTACCACTAACTATGGCTACACCTTC.

The chain employs TRBV3-1 and TRBJ1-1, with 10 bases aligning to TRBD1. Trimming removed 3 bases from V and 5 bases from J; junction bases left unmatched: 3. The CDR3 loop spans 14 amino acids. Per germline, CDR1 LGHDT and CDR2 YNNKEL (reference sequence). The chain's CDR3 is CASSQEDRGTEAFF. The CDR3 nucleotides are TGTGCCAGCAGCCAGGAGGACAGGGGGACTGAAGCTTTCTTT.

This clonotype is a singleton in its sample. V usage is TRBV6-5 and J usage is TRBJ2-5; TRBD1 is a possible D gene (6 bases). CDR3 size: 14 residues. From germline, CDR1 is MNHEY and CDR2 SVGAGI. V was cut by 6 bases and J by 1 base, with 12 bases left in between. The CDR3 loop reads CASRSDSTQETQYF. CDR3 coding DNA: TGTGCCAGCAGATCGGACAGCACCCAAGAGACCCAGTACTTC.

The rearrangement uses TRBV5-1 and TRBJ1-1, with 9 bases fitting TRBD1. CDR1 and CDR2 from the germline V gene are SGHRS and YFSETQ. Unmatched junction bases numbered 18, after V lost 0 bases and J lost 0 bases. CDR3 length: 21 amino acids. The CDR3 nucleotides are TGCGCCAGCAGCTTGGCCAGCCCTGGTAAACAGGGGGCCCCCATGAACACTGAAGCTTTCTTT. Translation: CASSLASPGKQGAPMNTEAFF.

The J gene is TRBJ2-2, the V gene TRBV20-1, with 7 bases identical to TRBD2. The CDR3 is 12 residues long. With V trimmed by 5 bases and J by 6 bases, 3 bases remained unmatched. Germline V gives CDR1 DFQATT, CDR2 SNEGSKA (reference sequence). CDR3 DNA sequence: TGCAGTGCTCGCGCGGGGGCCGGGGAGCTGTTTTTT. Encoded protein: CSARAGAGELFF.

This sequence joins TRBV7-2 and TRBJ2-1; D not resolved. This CDR3 has 16 residues. Germline-derived CDR1 and CDR2 are SGHTA and FQGNSA. V was pared by 3 bases and J by 4 bases, with 16 bases between. The CDR3 spells CASSFARPAGYNEQFF. The DNA of the CDR3 is TGTGCCAGCAGCTTCGCTAGGCCGGCCGGGTACAATGAGCAGTTCTTC.

This clonotype was seen once. The CDR3 is CASSVDGGLGRKNIQYF. The CDR3 bases are TGCGCCAGCAGCGTGGATGGTGGGCTAGGGCGCAAAAACATTCAGTACTTC. The V call is TRBV5-1, the J call TRBJ2-4; D is ambiguous. Germline V gene sequence: CDR1 SGHRS, CDR2 YFSETQ. The CDR3 sequence is 17 residues long. The ends were cut back, 4 bases at V and 3 bases at J, with 20 bases in the middle.

This chain uses TRBV7-9 with TRBJ1-1; D may be TRBD1 (5 bases). The CDR3 extends over 15 amino acids. V was pared by 2 bases and J by 1 base, with 11 bases between. CDR1 and CDR2 (germline): SEHNR, FQNEAQ (reference sequence). CDR3 nucleotide sequence: TGTGCCAGCAGCTTATGGTCAGGGCCGAACACTGAAGCTTTCTTT. Its protein is CASSLWSGPNTEAFF.

The rearrangement links TRBV6-5 to TRBJ2-5, with D maybe TRBD2 (5 bases). Trimming took off 6 bases at V and 4 bases at J, with 12 bases between the two ends. CDR3 length equals 13 residues. Germline CDR1 is MNHEY and CDR2 is SVGAGI. The CDR3 loop reads CASRAGSPETQYF. In DNA form, the CDR3 reads TGTGCCAGCAGGGCGGGTAGCCCAGAGACCCAGTACTTC.

This clonotype showed up just once. CDR3 in amino acids: CASHFLGGPVSEQYF. Written as DNA, the CDR3 is TGTGCCAGCCATTTCCTCGGGGGGCCCGTAAGCGAGCAGTACTTC. V gene TRBV27 combines with J gene TRBJ2-7; tentatively, D is TRBD2 (7 bases). Trimming took off 8 bases at V and 6 bases at J, with 23 bases between the two ends. The CDR3 length is 15 residues. Germline V lookup: CDR1 MNHEY, CDR2 SMNVEV (reference sequence).

The gene calls are TRBV19 and TRBJ2-7; 7 positions agree with TRBD2. Germline CDR1 reads LNHDA; CDR2 reads SQIVND (reference sequence). Unmatched junction bases numbered 5, after V lost 1 base and J lost 5 bases. There are 14 residues in the CDR3. CDR3 sequence: CASSIVASGNEQYF. CDR3 in DNA: TGTGCCAGTAGTATAGTGGCGAGCGGGAACGAGCAGTACTTC.

This chain joins TRBV6-2 or TRBV6-3 and TRBJ1-5; 8 bases line up with TRBD1. J gave up 2 bases and V 7 bases, and 4 bases lay outside the gene matches. This CDR3 has 14 residues. CDR1 and CDR2 (germline): MNHEY, SVGEGT. CDR3: CASMKQGGNQPQHF. Here the CDR3 DNA reads TGTGCCAGCATGAAACAGGGGGGCAATCAGCCCCAGCATTTT.

This clonotype was seen more than once but under ten times. V usage is TRBV11-2 and J usage is TRBJ2-5; 10 positions agree with TRBD2. CDR3 length: 16 residues. V gave up 6 bases and J gave up 0 bases; unmatched junction bases: 7. Germline lookup yields CDR1 SGHAT and CDR2 FQNNGV. CDR3 protein: CASSSSGGADQETQYF. CDR3 coding DNA: TGTGCCAGCAGTTCAAGCGGGGGGGCCGACCAAGAGACCCAGTACTTC. The whole variable domain, remainder taken from reference TRBV11-2 and TRBJ2-5, is EAGVAQSPRYKIIEKRQSVAFWCNPISGHATLYWYQQILGQGPKLLIQFQNNGVVDDSQLPKDRFSAERLKGVDSTLKIQPAKLEDSAVYLCASSSSGGADQETQYFGPGTRLLVL.

This chain joins TRBV7-8 and TRBJ2-7; the match to TRBD1 covers 9 bases. CDR3 size: 17 residues. Germline trimming cut 0 bases from V and 6 bases from J; bases unmatched to any gene: 12. The germline V gene has CDR1 SGHVS and CDR2 FQNEAQ. In DNA, the CDR3 is TGTGCCAGCAGCTTAGCATGGTCACAGGGGGCGGCGAGCGAGCAGTACTTC. Protein product: CASSLAWSQGAASEQYF.

This chain links TRBV5-6 with TRBJ2-2, with D tentatively TRBD1 or TRBD2 (5 bases each). The germline V and J ends were trimmed by 3 bases and 0 bases, with 15 bases remaining between them. Germline V gene data show CDR1 as SGHDT and CDR2 as YYEEEE. The CDR3 sequence is 17 residues long. The CDR3 is CASSSPWMGPNTGELFF. The CDR3 region has the DNA TGTGCCAGCAGCTCCCCCTGGATGGGACCGAACACCGGGGAGCTGTTTTTT.

This clonotype was recorded only once. The chain carries TRBV5-4 and TRBJ2-1; D unclear. The V end lost 4 bases, the J end lost 0 bases, and 11 bases lay between the germline ends. The CDR3 is 15 amino acids. Germline V CDR1 and CDR2: SGHNT, YYREEE (reference sequence). CDR3 protein: CASSPTLSSYNEQFF. The CDR3 region has the DNA TGTGCCAGCAGCCCGACGCTTAGCTCCTACAATGAGCAGTTCTTC.

The CDR3 loop is CASSSKAQETQYF. CDR3 DNA: TGTGCCAGCAGTAGTAAGGCCCAAGAGACCCAGTACTTC. V is TRBV2 and J is TRBJ2-5, with D hard to call. The CDR3 totals 13 residues. The V end was cut by 5 bases, the J end by 1 base, with 8 bases between. Germline V gene data show CDR1 as SNHLY and CDR2 as FYNNEI.

This chain links TRBV20-1 with TRBJ1-1, with a possible D match to TRBD1 (6 bases). The CDR3 sequence is 13 residues long. Germline values: CDR1 DFQATT, CDR2 SNEGSKA (reference sequence). V was shortened by 5 bases and J by 4 bases, with 14 bases between the two germline ends. CDR3 in amino acids: CSAGPDRSTEAFF. In nucleotides, the CDR3 is TGCAGTGCTGGCCCAGACAGGAGCACTGAAGCTTTCTTT.

The rearrangement links TRBV20-1 to TRBJ2-7, with D tentatively TRBD2 (6 bases). The CDR3 totals 12 residues. Germline CDR1 and CDR2: DFQATT and SNEGSKA (reference sequence). Trimming removed 5 bases at V and 0 bases at J, with 8 bases between. As DNA, the CDR3 is TGCAGTGCTCGGGGGAGCTCCTACGAGCAGTACTTC. Translation: CSARGSSYEQYF.

The chain recombines TRBV9 with TRBJ2-2; 9 bases are shared with TRBD2. Trimming took 2 bases from V and 6 from J; bases not matched to a gene: 8. Germline lookup yields CDR1 SGDLS and CDR2 YYNGEE. CDR3 size: 16 residues. CDR3 region: CASSVGGTSPPGELFF. The CDR3 DNA reads TGTGCCAGCAGCGTTGGGGGGACTAGCCCCCCCGGGGAGCTGTTTTTT.

The chain uses TRBV12-3 or TRBV12-4 and TRBJ2-1; 8 nucleotides agree with TRBD2. V gave up 3 bases and J gave up 9 bases; unmatched junction bases: 16. The CDR3 sequence is 17 residues long. CDR3 sequence: CASSLRLGGRPNSEQFF. In DNA form, the CDR3 reads TGTGCCAGCAGTTTGAGACTAGGCGGGAGGCCCAATAGTGAGCAGTTCTTC.

The V call is TRBV19, the J call TRBJ1-1; D perhaps matches TRBD1 (6 bases). The germline V and J ends were trimmed by 6 bases and 3 bases, with 17 bases remaining between them. CDR3 length: 15 amino acids. Germline CDR1 LNHDA, CDR2 SQIVND (reference sequence). The CDR3 DNA is TGTGCCAGTAGGGCCCGGACAGACTGGGACACTGAAGCTTTCTTT. Its protein is CASRARTDWDTEAFF.

CDR3 nucleotide sequence: TGTGCCAGCAGCTTAGCTTGGCAGGGGGACGGTGGTGGCTACACCTTC. Translation gives CASSLAWQGDGGGYTF. V is TRBV7-2 and J is TRBJ1-2; 7 bases are shared with TRBD1. Germline CDR1 SGHTA, CDR2 FQGNSA. CDR3 size: 16 residues. The trim removed 0 bases at V and 7 bases at J, leaving 11 bases unmatched.

This CDR3 is CASSLGSQETQYF. Written as DNA, the CDR3 is TGTGCCAGCAGCTTGGGCAGCCAAGAGACCCAGTACTTC. The chain carries TRBV5-4 and TRBJ2-5; D remains unclear. The CDR3 is 13 residues long. Germline V CDR1 and CDR2: SGHNT, YYREEE (reference sequence). Trimming took 0 bases from V and 1 from J, leaving 4 bases between them.

This chain connects TRBV4-2 to TRBJ1-2; D is undetermined. This CDR3 region has 14 residues. Trimming took off 4 bases at V and 0 bases at J, with 9 bases between the two ends. Germline V CDR1 and CDR2: LGHNA, YNFKEQ. CDR3 sequence (DNA): TGTGCCAGCAGCCTAAGCCCCCCTAACTATGGCTACACCTTC. The encoded protein is CASSLSPPNYGYTF.